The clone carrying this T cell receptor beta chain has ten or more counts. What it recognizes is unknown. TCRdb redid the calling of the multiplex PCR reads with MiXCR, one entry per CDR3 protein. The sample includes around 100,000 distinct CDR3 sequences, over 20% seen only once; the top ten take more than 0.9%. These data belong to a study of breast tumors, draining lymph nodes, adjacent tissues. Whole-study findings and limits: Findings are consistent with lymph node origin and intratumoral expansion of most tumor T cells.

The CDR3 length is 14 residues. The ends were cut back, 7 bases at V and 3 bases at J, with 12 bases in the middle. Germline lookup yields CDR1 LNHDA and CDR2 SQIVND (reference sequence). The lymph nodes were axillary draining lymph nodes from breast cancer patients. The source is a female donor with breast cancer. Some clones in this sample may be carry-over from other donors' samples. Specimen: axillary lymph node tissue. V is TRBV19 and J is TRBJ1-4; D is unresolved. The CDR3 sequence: CASTPPGSNEKLFF. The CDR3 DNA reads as TGTGCCAGTACCCCGCCCGGTTCTAATGAAAAACTGTTTTTT.